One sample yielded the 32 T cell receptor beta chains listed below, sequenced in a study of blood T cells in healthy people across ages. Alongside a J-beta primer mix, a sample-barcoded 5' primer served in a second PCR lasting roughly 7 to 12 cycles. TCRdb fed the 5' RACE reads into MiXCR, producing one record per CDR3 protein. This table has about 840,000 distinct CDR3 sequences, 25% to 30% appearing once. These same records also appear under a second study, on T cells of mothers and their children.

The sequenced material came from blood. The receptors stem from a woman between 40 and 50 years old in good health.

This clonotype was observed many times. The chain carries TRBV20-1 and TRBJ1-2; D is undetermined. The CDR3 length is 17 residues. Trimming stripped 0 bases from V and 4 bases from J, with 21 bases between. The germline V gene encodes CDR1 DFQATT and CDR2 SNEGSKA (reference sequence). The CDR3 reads CSARDKGRTPLLYGYTF. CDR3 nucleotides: TGCAGTGCTAGAGATAAGGGCCGGACCCCGCTCCTCTATGGCTACACCTTC.

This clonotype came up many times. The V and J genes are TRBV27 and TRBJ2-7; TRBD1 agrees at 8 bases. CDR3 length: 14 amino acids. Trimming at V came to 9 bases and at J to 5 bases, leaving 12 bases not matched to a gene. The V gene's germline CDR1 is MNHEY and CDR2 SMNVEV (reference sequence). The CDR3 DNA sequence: TGTGCCAGTAGCAGACAGGGGCGAGTCCACGAGCAGTACTTC. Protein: CASSRQGRVHEQYF.

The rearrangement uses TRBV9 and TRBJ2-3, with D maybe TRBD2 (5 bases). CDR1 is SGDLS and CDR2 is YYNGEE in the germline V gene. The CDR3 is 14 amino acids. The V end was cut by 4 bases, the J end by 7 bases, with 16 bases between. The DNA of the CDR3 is TGTGCCAGCAGCCCACCCGGAGGCCTTAATACGCAGTATTTT. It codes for CASSPPGGLNTQYF.

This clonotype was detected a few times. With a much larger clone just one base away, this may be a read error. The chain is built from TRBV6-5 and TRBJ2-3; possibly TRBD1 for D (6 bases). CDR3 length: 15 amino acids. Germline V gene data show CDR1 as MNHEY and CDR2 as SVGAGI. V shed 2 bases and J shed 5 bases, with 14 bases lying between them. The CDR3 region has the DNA TGTGCCAGCAGTTACACCCCAGGGGTAGGAGATACGCAGTATTTT. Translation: CASSYTPGVGDTQYF.

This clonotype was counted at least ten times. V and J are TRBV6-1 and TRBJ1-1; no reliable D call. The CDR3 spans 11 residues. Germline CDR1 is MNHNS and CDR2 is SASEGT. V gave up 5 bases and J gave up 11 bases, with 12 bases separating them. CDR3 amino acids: CASSLTERAFF. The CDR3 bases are TGTGCCAGCAGTCTGACCGAGAGGGCTTTCTTT.

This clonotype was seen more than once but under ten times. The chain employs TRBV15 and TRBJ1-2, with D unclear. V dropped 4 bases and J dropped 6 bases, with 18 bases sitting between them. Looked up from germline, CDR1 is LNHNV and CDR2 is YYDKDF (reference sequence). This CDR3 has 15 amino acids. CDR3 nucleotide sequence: TGTGCCACCAGCACCGGCAAACCGGGTTTTCATGGCTACACCTTC. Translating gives CATSTGKPGFHGYTF.

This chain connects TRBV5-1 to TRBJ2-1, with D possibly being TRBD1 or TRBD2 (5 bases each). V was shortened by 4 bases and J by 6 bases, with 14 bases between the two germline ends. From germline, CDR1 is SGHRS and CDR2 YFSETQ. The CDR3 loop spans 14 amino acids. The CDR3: CASSPTGTRNEQFF. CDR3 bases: TGCGCCAGCAGCCCGACCGGGACCCGCAATGAGCAGTTCTTC.

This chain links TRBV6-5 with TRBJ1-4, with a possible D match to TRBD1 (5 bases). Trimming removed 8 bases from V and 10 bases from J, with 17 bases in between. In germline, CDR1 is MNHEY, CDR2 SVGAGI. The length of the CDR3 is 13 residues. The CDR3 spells CASRGTARGKLFF. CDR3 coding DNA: TGTGCCAGCCGCGGGACCGCCCGAGGAAAACTGTTTTTT.

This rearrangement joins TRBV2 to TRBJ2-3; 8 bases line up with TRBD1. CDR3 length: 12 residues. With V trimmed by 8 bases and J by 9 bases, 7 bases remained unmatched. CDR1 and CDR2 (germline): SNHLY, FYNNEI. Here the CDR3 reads CASAPGTGTQYF. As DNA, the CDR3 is TGTGCCAGCGCACCCGGGACAGGAACGCAGTATTTT.

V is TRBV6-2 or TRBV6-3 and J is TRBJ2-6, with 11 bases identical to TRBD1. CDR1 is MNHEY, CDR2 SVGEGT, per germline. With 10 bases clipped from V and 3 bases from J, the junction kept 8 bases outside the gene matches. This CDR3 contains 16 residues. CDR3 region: CATEDRGRGGANVLTF. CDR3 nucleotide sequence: TGTGCCACCGAGGACAGGGGGCGCGGTGGGGCCAACGTCCTGACTTTC.

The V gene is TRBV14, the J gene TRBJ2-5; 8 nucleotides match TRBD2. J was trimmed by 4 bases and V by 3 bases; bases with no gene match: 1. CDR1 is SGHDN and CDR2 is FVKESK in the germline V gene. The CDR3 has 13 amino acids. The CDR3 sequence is CASSHGLAETQYF. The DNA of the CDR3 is TGTGCCAGCAGCCACGGACTAGCAGAGACCCAGTACTTC.

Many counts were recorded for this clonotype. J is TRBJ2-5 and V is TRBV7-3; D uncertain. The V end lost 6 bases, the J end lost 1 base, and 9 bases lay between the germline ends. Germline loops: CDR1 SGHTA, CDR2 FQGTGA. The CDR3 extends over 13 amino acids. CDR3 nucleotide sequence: TGTGCCAGCAGTCCTGCCCTCCAAGAGACCCAGTACTTC. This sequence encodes CASSPALQETQYF.

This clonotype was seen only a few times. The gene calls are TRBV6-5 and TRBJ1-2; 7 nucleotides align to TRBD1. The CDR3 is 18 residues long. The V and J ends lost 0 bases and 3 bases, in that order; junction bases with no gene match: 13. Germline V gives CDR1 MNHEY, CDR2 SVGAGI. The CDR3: CASSYSKPTGAEHYGYTF. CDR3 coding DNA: TGTGCCAGCAGTTACTCGAAACCTACAGGGGCCGAGCACTATGGCTACACCTTC.

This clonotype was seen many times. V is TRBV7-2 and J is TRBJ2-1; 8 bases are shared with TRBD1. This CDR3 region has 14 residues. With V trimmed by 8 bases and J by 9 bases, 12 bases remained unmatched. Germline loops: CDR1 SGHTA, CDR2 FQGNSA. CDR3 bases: TGTGCCAGCGCAGTAGGACAGGGAGGATCTGAGCAGTTCTTC. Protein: CASAVGQGGSEQFF.

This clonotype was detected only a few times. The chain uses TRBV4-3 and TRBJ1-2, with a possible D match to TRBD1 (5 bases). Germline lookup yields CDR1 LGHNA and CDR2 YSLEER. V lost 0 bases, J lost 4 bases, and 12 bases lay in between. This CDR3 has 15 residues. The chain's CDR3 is CASSQDLGRAYGYTF. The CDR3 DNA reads TGCGCCAGCAGCCAAGATTTGGGCAGGGCCTATGGCTACACCTTC.

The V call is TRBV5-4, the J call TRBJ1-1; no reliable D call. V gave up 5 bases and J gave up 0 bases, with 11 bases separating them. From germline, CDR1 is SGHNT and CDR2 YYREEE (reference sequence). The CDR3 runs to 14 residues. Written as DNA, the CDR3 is TGTGCCAGCAGTTTACGTCCAGTGAACACTGAAGCTTTCTTT. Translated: CASSLRPVNTEAFF.

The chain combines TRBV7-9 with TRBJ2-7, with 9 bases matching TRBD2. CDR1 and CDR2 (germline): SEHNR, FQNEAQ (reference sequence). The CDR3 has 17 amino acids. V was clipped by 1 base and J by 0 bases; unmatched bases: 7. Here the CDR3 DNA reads TGTGCCAGCAGCTTAGATGGTAGCGGGGGATTCTCCTACGAGCAGTACTTC. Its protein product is CASSLDGSGGFSYEQYF. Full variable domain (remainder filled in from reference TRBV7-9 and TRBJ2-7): DTGVSQNPRHKITKRGQNVTFRCDPISEHNRLYWYRQTLGQGPEFLTYFQNEAQLEKSRLLSDRFSAERPKGSFSTLEIQRTEQGDSAMYLCASSLDGSGGFSYEQYFGPGTRLTVT.

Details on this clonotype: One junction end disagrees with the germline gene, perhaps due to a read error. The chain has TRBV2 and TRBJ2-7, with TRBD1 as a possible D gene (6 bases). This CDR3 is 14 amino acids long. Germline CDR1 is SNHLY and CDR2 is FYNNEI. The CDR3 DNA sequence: TGTGCCAGCCGTGAACTACTCCAGGGGTACGAGCAGTACTTC. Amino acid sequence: CASRELLQGYEQYF. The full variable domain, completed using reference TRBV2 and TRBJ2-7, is EPEVTQTPSHQVTQMGQEVILRCVPISNHLYFYWYRQILGQKVEFLVSFYNNEISEKSEIFDDQFSVERPDGSNFTLKIRSTKLEDSAMYFCASRELLQGYEQYFGPGTRLTVT.

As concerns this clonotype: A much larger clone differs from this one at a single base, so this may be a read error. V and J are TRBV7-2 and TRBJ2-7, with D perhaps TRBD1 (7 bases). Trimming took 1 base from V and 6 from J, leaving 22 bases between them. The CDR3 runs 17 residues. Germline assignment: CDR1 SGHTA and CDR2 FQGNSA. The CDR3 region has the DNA TGTGCCAGCAGCTTAGGGGCGGGATGGGGGACAGCGGGCGAGCAGTACTTC. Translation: CASSLGAGWGTAGEQYF. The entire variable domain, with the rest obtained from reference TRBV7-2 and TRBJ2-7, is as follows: GAGVSQSPSNKVTEKGKDVELRCDPISGHTALYWYRQSLGQGLEFLIYFQGNSAPDKSGLPSDRFSAERTGGSVSTLTIQRTQQEDSAVYLCASSLGAGWGTAGEQYFGPGTRLTVT.

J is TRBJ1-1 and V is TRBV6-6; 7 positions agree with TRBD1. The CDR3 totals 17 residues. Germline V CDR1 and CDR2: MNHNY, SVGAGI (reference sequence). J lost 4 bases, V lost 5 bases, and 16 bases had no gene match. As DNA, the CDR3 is TGTGCCAGCAGTCCTCAACAGGGGCCCCTGGGTGGCACTGAAGCTTTCTTT. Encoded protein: CASSPQQGPLGGTEAFF.

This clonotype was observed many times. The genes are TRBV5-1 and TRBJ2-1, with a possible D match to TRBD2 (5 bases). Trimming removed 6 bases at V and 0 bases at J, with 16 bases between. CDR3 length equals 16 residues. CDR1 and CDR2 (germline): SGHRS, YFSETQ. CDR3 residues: CASTKSGVSSYNEQFF. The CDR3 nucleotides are TGCGCCAGCACCAAATCCGGGGTTAGCTCCTACAATGAGCAGTTCTTC. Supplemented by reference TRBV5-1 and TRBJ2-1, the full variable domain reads KAGVTQTPRYLIKTRGQQVTLSCSPISGHRSVSWYQQTPGQGLQFLFEYFSETQRNKGNFPGRFSGRQFSNSRSEMNVSTLELGDSALYLCASTKSGVSSYNEQFFGPGTRLTVL.

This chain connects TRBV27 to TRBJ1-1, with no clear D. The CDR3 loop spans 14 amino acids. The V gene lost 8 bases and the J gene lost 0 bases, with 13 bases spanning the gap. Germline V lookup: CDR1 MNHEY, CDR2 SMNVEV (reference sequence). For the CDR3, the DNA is TGTGCCAGCCGCGCGGCTGGGTTGAACACTGAAGCTTTCTTT. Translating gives CASRAAGLNTEAFF.

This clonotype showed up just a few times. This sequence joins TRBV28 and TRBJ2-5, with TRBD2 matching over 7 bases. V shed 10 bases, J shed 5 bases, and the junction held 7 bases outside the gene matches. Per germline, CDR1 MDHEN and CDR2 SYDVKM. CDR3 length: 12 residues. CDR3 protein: CATGGFGETQYF. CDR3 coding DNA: TGTGCCACCGGGGGGTTCGGTGAGACCCAGTACTTC.

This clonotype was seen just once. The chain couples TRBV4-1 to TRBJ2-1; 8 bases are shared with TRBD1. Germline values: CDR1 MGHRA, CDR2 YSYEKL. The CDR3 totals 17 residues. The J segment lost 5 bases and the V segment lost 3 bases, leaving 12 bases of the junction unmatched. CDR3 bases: TGCGCCAGCAGCCACCCTACTAGGGGACAGGTTAACAATGAGCAGTTCTTC. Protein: CASSHPTRGQVNNEQFF.

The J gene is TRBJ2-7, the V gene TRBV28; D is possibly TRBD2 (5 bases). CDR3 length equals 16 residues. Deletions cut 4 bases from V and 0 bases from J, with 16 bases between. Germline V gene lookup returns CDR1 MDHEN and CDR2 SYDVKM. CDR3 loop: CASSSALAQSSYEQYF. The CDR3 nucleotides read TGTGCCAGCAGTTCGGCCTTAGCGCAAAGCTCCTACGAGCAGTACTTC.

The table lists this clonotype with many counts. CDR3 DNA: TGTGCCAGCAGCGCCTACTCGACCATCCAAGAGACCCAGTACTTC. Its translation: CASSAYSTIQETQYF. The J gene is TRBJ2-5, the V gene TRBV7-2; D is unclear. The CDR3 is 15 residues long. V shed 5 bases and J shed 1 base, with 14 bases lying between them. Germline V CDR1 and CDR2: SGHTA, FQGNSA. Combining the CDR3 with reference TRBV7-2 and TRBJ2-5 gives the whole variable domain GAGVSQSPSNKVTEKGKDVELRCDPISGHTALYWYRQSLGQGLEFLIYFQGNSAPDKSGLPSDRFSAERTGGSVSTLTIQRTQQEDSAVYLCASSAYSTIQETQYFGPGTRLLVL.

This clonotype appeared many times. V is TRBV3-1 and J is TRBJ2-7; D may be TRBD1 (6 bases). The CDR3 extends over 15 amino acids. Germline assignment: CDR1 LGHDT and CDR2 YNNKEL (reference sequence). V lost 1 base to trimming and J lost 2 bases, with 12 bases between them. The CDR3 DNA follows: TGTGCCAGCAGCCAAGGGGGGCAGGCCACCTACGAGCAGTACTTC. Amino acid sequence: CASSQGGQATYEQYF.

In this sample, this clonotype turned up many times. The CDR3 loop is CAIPRQGVGTDTQYF. The CDR3 DNA reads TGTGCCATCCCCCGACAGGGGGTTGGCACAGATACGCAGTATTTT. The chain couples TRBV10-3 to TRBJ2-3; 9 bases align to TRBD1. Trimming cost V 8 bases and J 1 base; bases outside gene matches: 7. CDR1 and CDR2 from the germline V gene are ENHRY and SYGVKD. This CDR3 spans 15 amino acids.

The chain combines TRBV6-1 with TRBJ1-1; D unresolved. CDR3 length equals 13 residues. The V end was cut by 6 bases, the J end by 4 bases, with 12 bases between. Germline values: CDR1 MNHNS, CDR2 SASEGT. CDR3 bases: TGTGCCAGCAGGGGAAAACACGGCACTGAAGCTTTCTTT. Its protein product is CASRGKHGTEAFF.

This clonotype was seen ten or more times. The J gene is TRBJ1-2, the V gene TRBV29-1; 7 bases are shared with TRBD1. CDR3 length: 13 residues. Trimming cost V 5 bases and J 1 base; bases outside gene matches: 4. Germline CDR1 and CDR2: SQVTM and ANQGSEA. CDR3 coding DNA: TGCAGCGTTCCGGGACAGTTTAACTATGGCTACACCTTC. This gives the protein CSVPGQFNYGYTF. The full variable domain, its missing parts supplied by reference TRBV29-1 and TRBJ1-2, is SAVISQKPSRDICQRGTSLTIQCQVDSQVTMMFWYRQQPGQSLTLIATANQGSEATYESGFVIDKFPISRPNLTFSTLTVSNMSPEDSSIYLCSVPGQFNYGYTFGSGTRLTVV.

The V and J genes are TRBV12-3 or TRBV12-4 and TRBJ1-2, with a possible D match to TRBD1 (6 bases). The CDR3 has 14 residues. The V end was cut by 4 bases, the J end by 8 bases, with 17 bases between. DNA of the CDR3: TGTGCCAGCAGTTGTAACAGGGCAGGAGAGGGCTACACCTTC. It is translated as CASSCNRAGEGYTF.

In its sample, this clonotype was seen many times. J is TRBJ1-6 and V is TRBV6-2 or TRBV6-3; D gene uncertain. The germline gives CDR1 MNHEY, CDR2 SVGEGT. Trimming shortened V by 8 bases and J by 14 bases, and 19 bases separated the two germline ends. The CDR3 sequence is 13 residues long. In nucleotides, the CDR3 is TGTGCCAGCGGTCTGTTCGGAGAGCAGTCCCTCCACTTT. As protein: CASGLFGEQSLHF.